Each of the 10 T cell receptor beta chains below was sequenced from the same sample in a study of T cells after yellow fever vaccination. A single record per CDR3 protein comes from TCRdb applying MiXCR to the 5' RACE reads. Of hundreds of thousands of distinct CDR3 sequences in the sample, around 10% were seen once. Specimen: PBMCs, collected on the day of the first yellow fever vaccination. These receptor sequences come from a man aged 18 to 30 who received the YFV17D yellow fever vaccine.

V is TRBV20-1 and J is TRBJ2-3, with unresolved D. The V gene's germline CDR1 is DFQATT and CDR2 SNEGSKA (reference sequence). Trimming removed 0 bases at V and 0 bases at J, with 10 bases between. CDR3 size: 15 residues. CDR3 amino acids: CSARDTRESTDTQYF. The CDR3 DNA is TGCAGTGCTAGAGATACGCGAGAGAGCACAGATACGCAGTATTTT.

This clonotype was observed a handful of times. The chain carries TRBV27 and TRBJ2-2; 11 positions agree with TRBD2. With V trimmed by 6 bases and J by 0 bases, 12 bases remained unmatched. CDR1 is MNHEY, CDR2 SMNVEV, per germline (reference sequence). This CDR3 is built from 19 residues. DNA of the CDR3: TGTGCCAGCAGCCCCCCCCCCGGGACTAGCGGCACGAACACCGGGGAGCTGTTTTTT. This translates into CASSPPPGTSGTNTGELFF.

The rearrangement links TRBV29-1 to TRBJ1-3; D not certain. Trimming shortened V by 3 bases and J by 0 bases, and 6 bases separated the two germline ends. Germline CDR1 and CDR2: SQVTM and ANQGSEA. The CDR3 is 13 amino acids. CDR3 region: CSVETLSGNTIYF. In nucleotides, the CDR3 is TGCAGCGTTGAGACCCTCTCTGGAAACACCATATATTTT.

The CDR3 DNA sequence: TGTGCCAGCAGCCCCGGGTCTCCCGGGAATGAGCAGTTCTTC. Translating it yields CASSPGSPGNEQFF. The chain has TRBV7-3 and TRBJ2-1; D is undetermined. Germline-derived CDR1 and CDR2 are SGHTA and FQGTGA. V gave up 5 bases and J gave up 7 bases, with 15 bases separating them. The CDR3 is 14 amino acids.

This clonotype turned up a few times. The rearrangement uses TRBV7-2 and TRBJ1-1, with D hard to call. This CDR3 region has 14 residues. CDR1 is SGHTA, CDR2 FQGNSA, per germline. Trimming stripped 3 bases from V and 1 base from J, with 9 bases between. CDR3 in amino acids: CASSFGRKNTEAFF. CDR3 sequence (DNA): TGTGCCAGCAGCTTTGGACGGAAGAACACTGAAGCTTTCTTT.

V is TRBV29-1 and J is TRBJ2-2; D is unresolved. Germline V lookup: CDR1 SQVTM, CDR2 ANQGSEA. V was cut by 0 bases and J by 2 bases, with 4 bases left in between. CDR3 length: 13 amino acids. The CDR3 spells CSVEDPNTGELFF. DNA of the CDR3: TGCAGCGTTGAAGATCCAAACACCGGGGAGCTGTTTTTT.

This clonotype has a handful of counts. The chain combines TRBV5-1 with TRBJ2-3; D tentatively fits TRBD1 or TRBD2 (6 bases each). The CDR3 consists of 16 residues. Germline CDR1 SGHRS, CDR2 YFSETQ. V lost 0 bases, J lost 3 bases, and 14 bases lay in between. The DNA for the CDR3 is TGCGCCAGCAGCTTGGATAGGGGGGCCGGGACAGATACGCAGTATTTT. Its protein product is CASSLDRGAGTDTQYF.

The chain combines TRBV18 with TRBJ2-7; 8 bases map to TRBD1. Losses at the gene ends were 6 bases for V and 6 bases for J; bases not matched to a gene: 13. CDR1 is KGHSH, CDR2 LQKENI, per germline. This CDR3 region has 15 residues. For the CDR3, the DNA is TGTGCCAGCTCCTCCTTGGCGGGACAGGCCAGCGAGCAGTACTTC. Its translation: CASSSLAGQASEQYF.

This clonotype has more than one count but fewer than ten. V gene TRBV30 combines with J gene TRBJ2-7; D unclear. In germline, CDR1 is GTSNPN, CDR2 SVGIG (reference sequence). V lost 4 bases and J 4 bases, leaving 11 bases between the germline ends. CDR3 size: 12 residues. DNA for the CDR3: TGTGCCTGGAATACGGGCCTATACGAGCAGTACTTC. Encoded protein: CAWNTGLYEQYF.

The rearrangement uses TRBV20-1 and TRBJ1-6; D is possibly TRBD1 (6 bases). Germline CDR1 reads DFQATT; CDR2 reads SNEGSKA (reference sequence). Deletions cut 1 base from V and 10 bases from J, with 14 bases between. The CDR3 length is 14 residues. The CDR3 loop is CSARVGTRGSPLHF. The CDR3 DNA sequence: TGCAGTGCTAGAGTGGGGACAAGGGGATCACCCCTCCACTTT.